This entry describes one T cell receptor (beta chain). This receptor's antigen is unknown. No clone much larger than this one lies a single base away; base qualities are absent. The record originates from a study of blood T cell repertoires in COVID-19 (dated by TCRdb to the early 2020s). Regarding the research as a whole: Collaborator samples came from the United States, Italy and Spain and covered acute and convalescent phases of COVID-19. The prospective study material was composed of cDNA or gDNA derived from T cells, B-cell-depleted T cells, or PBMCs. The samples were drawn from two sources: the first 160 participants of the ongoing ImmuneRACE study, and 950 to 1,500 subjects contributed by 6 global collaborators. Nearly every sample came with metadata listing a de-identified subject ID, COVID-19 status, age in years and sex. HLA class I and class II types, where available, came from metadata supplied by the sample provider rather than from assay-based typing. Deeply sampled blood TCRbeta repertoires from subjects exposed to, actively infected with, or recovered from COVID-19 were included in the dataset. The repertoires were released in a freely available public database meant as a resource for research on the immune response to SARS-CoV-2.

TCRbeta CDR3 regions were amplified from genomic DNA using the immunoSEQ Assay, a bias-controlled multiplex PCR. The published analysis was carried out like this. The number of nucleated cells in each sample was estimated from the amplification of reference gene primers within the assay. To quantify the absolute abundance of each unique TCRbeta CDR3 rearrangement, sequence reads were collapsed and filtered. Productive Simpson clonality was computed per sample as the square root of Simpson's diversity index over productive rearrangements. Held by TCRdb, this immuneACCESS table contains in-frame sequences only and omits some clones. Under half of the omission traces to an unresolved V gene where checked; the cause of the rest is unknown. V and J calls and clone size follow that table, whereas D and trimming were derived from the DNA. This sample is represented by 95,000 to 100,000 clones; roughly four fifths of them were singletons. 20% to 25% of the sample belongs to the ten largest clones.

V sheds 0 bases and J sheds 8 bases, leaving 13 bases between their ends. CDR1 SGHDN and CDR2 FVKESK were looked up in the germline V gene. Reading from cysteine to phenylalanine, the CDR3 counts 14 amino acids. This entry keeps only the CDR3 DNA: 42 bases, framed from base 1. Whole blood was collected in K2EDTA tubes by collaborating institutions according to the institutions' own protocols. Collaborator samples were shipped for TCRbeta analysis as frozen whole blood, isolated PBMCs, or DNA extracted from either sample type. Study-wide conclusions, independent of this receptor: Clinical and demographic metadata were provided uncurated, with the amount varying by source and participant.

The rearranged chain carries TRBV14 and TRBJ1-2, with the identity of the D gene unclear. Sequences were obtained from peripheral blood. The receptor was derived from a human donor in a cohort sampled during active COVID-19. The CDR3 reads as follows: CASSQDPGSQGYTF. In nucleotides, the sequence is TGTGCCAGCAGCCAAGATCCGGGGTCGCAGGGCTACACCTTC. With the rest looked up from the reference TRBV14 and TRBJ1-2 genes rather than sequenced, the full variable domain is EAGVTQFPSHSVIEKGQTVTLRCDPISGHDNLYWYRRVMGKEIKFLLHFVKESKQDESGMPNNRFLAERTGGTYSTLKVQPAELEDSGVYFCASSQDPGSQGYTFGSGTRLTVV.